These 14 T cell receptor beta chains came from one sample sequenced in a study of blood T cell repertoires in COVID-19. The data were produced by immunoSEQ multiplex PCR, yet TCRdb's version contains in-frame clones alone and is incomplete. The sample gives about 140,000 clones, about 86% of which show up once; around 7.8% is in the top ten. The material sequenced was peripheral blood. The receptors stem from a human donor in a cohort sampled during active COVID-19.

This chain uses TRBV27 with TRBJ2-2; a possible D gene is TRBD2 (6 bases). Trimming removed 6 bases at V and 6 bases at J, with 14 bases between. CDR1 is MNHEY and CDR2 is SMNVEV in the germline V gene (reference sequence). The CDR3 runs to 14 residues. The CDR3 reads CASRAPSDAGELFF. DNA for the CDR3: TGTGCCAGCAGGGCCCCTAGCGACGCCGGGGAGCTGTTTTTT.

This chain uses TRBV12-3 or TRBV12-4 with TRBJ1-5; 8 bases line up with TRBD1. This CDR3 is 13 amino acids long. The trim removed 8 bases at V and 7 bases at J, leaving 7 bases unmatched. The CDR3 region is CASQGASGQPQHF. The CDR3 DNA follows: TGTGCCAGCCAGGGGGCATCGGGACAGCCCCAGCATTTT.

V usage is TRBV5-1 and J usage is TRBJ2-1, with D maybe TRBD1 (6 bases). Trimming shortened V by 0 bases and J by 0 bases, and 10 bases separated the two germline ends. CDR1 and CDR2 from the germline V gene are SGHRS and YFSETQ. The CDR3 runs to 16 residues. CDR3 loop: CASSLGDKSSYNEQFF. The CDR3 region has the DNA TGCGCCAGCAGCTTGGGGGACAAGAGCTCCTACAATGAGCAGTTCTTC.

CDR3 residues: CASSPEVAGGSGNTIYF. CDR3 nucleotides: TGTGCCAGCTCACCAGAGGTTGCAGGGGGCTCTGGAAACACCATATATTTT. V gene TRBV18 combines with J gene TRBJ1-3; 7 bases are shared with TRBD1. In germline, CDR1 is KGHSH, CDR2 LQKENI. This CDR3 is built from 17 residues. Trimming took 2 bases from V and 0 from J; bases not matched to a gene: 7.

The chain couples TRBV20-1 to TRBJ1-1; D gene ambiguous. The CDR3 consists of 11 residues. Per the germline V gene, CDR1 is DFQATT and CDR2 is SNEGSKA (reference sequence). Trimming cost V 7 bases and J 2 bases, with 8 bases left between them. In DNA, the CDR3 is TGCAGTGTTCGCACAAACACTGAAGCTTTCTTT. As protein: CSVRTNTEAFF.

Only one count was recorded for this clone. The V gene is TRBV19, the J gene TRBJ2-6; no clear D. CDR1 LNHDA and CDR2 SQIVND come from the germline V gene (reference sequence). The length of the CDR3 is 13 residues. V was clipped by 9 bases and J by 0 bases, with 6 bases between them. CDR3 bases: TGTGCCAGCTCCCGCTCTGGGGCCAACGTCCTGACTTTC. The encoded protein is CASSRSGANVLTF.

V gene TRBV7-9 combines with J gene TRBJ2-3; 12 positions agree with TRBD2. The J segment lost 2 bases and the V segment lost 5 bases, leaving 5 bases of the junction unmatched. This CDR3 region has 16 residues. The V gene's germline CDR1 is SEHNR and CDR2 FQNEAQ (reference sequence). The CDR3 coding sequence is TGTGCCAGCAGCGTAGGACTAGCGGGGCACACAGATACGCAGTATTTT. It is translated as CASSVGLAGHTDTQYF. Full variable domain (rest looked up from reference TRBV7-9 and TRBJ2-3): DTGVSQNPRHKITKRGQNVTFRCDPISEHNRLYWYRQTLGQGPEFLTYFQNEAQLEKSRLLSDRFSAERPKGSFSTLEIQRTEQGDSAMYLCASSVGLAGHTDTQYFGPGTRLTVL.

In this sample, this clone turned up many times. The chain joins TRBV5-1 to TRBJ1-2; D gene uncertain. V lost 7 bases and J 8 bases, leaving 15 bases between the germline ends. CDR3 size: 12 residues. Germline CDR1 reads SGHRS; CDR2 reads YFSETQ. CDR3: CASGETRRGYTF. CDR3 nucleotides: TGCGCCAGCGGGGAGACTCGCAGGGGCTACACCTTC.

This chain connects TRBV7-9 to TRBJ1-2; unclear D gene. The germline gives CDR1 SEHNR, CDR2 FQNEAQ (reference sequence). V lost 1 base and J 0 bases, leaving 12 bases between the germline ends. The CDR3 totals 16 residues. Written as DNA, the CDR3 is TGTGCCAGCAGCTTAGGGTCCGGGATTACTAACTATGGCTACACCTTC. Amino acid sequence: CASSLGSGITNYGYTF.

This chain connects TRBV12-5 to TRBJ2-1; D is possibly TRBD2 (5 bases). Per germline, CDR1 LGHNT and CDR2 FRNRAP. The CDR3 is 13 residues long. Trimming took 2 bases from V and 8 from J, leaving 10 bases between them. This CDR3 is CASGLPGVHEQFF. The CDR3 DNA reads as TGTGCTAGTGGTTTGCCCGGGGTACATGAGCAGTTCTTC.

CDR3 in DNA: TGTGCCAGCAGTGACGTGTCAGCTAACTATGGCTACACCTTC. This gives the protein CASSDVSANYGYTF. V usage is TRBV6-1 and J usage is TRBJ1-2; no reliable D call. Trimming took off 3 bases at V and 0 bases at J, with 8 bases between the two ends. Per germline, CDR1 MNHNS and CDR2 SASEGT. The CDR3 is made up of 14 amino acids.

The chain combines TRBV5-5 with TRBJ2-3, with TRBD2 identical over 9 bases. Per the germline V gene, CDR1 is SGHKS and CDR2 is YYEKEE (reference sequence). This CDR3 has 19 residues. After removal of 3 bases from V and 2 bases from J, the junction contained 16 bases not matched to a gene. CDR3 sequence (DNA): TGTGCCAGCAGCTCCCCTGCGGGGGGGCGGGGACCACACACAGATACGCAGTATTTT. Its translation: CASSSPAGGRGPHTDTQYF.

The chain couples TRBV9 to TRBJ2-1, with 11 bases matching TRBD2. The CDR3 contains 19 residues. Germline CDR1 SGDLS, CDR2 YYNGEE. V lost 4 bases, J lost 2 bases, and 14 bases stayed unmatched. The CDR3 loop is CASSYETSGGPIAYNEQFF. CDR3 nucleotide sequence: TGTGCCAGCAGCTATGAAACTAGCGGGGGCCCAATTGCCTACAATGAGCAGTTCTTC.

J is TRBJ2-7 and V is TRBV5-1; 10 nucleotides align to TRBD1. Germline lookup yields CDR1 SGHRS and CDR2 YFSETQ. Unmatched junction bases numbered 6, after V lost 4 bases and J lost 5 bases. The CDR3 extends over 14 amino acids. The CDR3 bases are TGCGCCAGCAGCCCCGGGGGGACAGGGGACGAGCAGTACTTC. It translates to CASSPGGTGDEQYF.